The present entry profiles one T cell receptor (beta chain) with its context. The antigen is not known. Baseline was the first blood sampling point, followed by cycle 4 day 1 and cycle 7 day 1. The sample is drawn from a study of OX40 agonist ivuxolimab in advanced cancers. Overall study results and limits: Clones of CD4+ and CD8+ blood T cells grew by week 6 at doses of 0.1 to 3.0 mg/kg.

CDR3 size: 18 residues. CDR1 and CDR2 (germline): SGHRS, YFSETQ. V shed 2 bases, J shed 0 bases, and the junction held 10 bases outside the gene matches. Assay used: immunoSEQ multiplex PCR; TCRdb lists only in-frame clones, some missing. The data hold some 79,000 clones, with 92% observed a single time. The receptor comes from an adult with an advanced solid tumor such as melanoma, head and neck, liver or kidney cancer. V usage is TRBV5-1 and J usage is TRBJ2-1, with 8 nucleotides matching TRBD2. The sample consisted of CD4+ or CD8+ T cells sorted from blood, taken in a trial of the OX40 agonist ivuxolimab. In nucleotides, the CDR3 is TGCGCCAGCAGCTTAAACAGTAGCGGGGCCCCCTCCTACAATGAGCAGTTCTTC. It specifies CASSLNSSGAPSYNEQFF.